Presented here are 11 T cell receptor beta chains from one specimen sequenced in a study of T cell repertoires in cytomegalovirus infection. No antigen has been assigned to these receptors. MiXCR, applied by TCRdb to the reads, yields one record per CDR3 protein. The sample contains about 360,000 distinct CDR3 sequences, just under 35% of which appear only once. The input for sequencing was cultured PBMCs, taken from culture after CMV antigen stimulation. These receptor sequences come from a human donor in good health (CMV status not recorded). Some clones in this sample may be carry-over from other donors' samples.

This clonotype was seen more than once but under ten times. V is TRBV7-2 and J is TRBJ2-7; D ambiguous. Trimming removed 1 base at V and 2 bases at J, with 6 bases between. CDR1 is SGHTA, CDR2 FQGNSA, per germline. This CDR3 has 13 amino acids. The DNA for the CDR3 is TGTGCCAGCAGCTTAGGGGTTACCTACGAGCAGTACTTC. Its translation: CASSLGVTYEQYF.

The chain employs TRBV7-8 and TRBJ1-1; D perhaps matches TRBD1 (5 bases). The CDR3 is made up of 17 amino acids. Germline CDR1 reads SGHVS; CDR2 reads FQNEAQ. V was clipped by 3 bases and J by 1 base, with 18 bases between them. The CDR3 loop is CASSFLWQGKGNTEAFF. Here the CDR3 DNA reads TGTGCCAGCAGCTTCTTGTGGCAGGGAAAGGGGAACACTGAAGCTTTCTTT.

This clonotype was counted between two and nine times. This rearrangement joins TRBV11-2 to TRBJ1-1; D remains ambiguous. CDR1 SGHAT and CDR2 FQNNGV come from the germline V gene. The length of the CDR3 is 14 residues. The V and J ends lost 6 bases and 5 bases respectively, with 16 bases between them. CDR3 in amino acids: CASSQTLLGTEAFF. For the CDR3, the DNA is TGTGCCAGCAGTCAAACCCTCCTGGGGACTGAAGCTTTCTTT.

This clonotype was found a few times. J is TRBJ2-3 and V is TRBV18; TRBD1 or TRBD2 may be the D gene (5 bases each). The CDR3 has 16 amino acids. With 6 bases removed from V and 3 bases from J, the gap between germline ends came to 19 bases. Germline V gene lookup returns CDR1 KGHSH and CDR2 LQKENI. The CDR3 coding sequence is TGTGCCAGCTCCCTCAAGGCCAGGGCGGGTACAGATACGCAGTATTTT. It is translated as CASSLKARAGTDTQYF.

V usage is TRBV11-3 and J usage is TRBJ2-1; 8 bases match TRBD2. Germline CDR1 is SGHNT and CDR2 is YENEEA. J was trimmed by 0 bases and V by 0 bases; bases with no gene match: 4. This CDR3 region has 17 residues. The CDR3 sequence: CASSLDLSGSSYNEQFF. The CDR3 DNA follows: TGTGCCAGCAGCTTAGATCTCAGCGGGAGCTCCTACAATGAGCAGTTCTTC.

The chain couples TRBV5-4 to TRBJ2-7; tentatively, D is TRBD2 (5 bases). This CDR3 has 14 residues. The germline V and J ends were trimmed by 0 bases and 4 bases, with 11 bases remaining between them. The germline gives CDR1 SGHNT, CDR2 YYREEE (reference sequence). In DNA form, the CDR3 reads TGTGCCAGCAGCTTGGGAGGGATCTGGTACGAGCAGTACTTC. It translates to CASSLGGIWYEQYF.

With regard to this clonotype: Compared with germline, one end of the junction differs, possibly owing to a read error. V and J are TRBV7-2 and TRBJ1-3; unclear D gene. The CDR3 is made up of 13 amino acids. Germline lookup yields CDR1 SGHTA and CDR2 FQGNSA. The CDR3: CASGLGSGNTIYF. CDR3 bases: TGTGCCAGCGGCTTAGGGTCTGGAAACACCATATATTTT. Variable domain in full (rest from reference TRBV7-2 and TRBJ1-3): GAGVSQSPSNKVTEKGKDVELRCDPISGHTALYWYRQSLGQGLEFLIYFQGNSAPDKSGLPSDRFSAERTGGSVSTLTIQRTQQEDSAVYLCASGLGSGNTIYFGEGSWLTVV.

This clonotype was counted a few times. The CDR3 coding sequence is TGTGCCAGCAGACTAACAGGGGGCGGTGAAAAACTGTTTTTT. Protein: CASRLTGGGEKLFF. The chain carries TRBV12-3 or TRBV12-4 and TRBJ1-4; TRBD1 matches 9 bases. CDR3 length equals 14 residues. V shed 6 bases and J 7 bases; nucleotides not matched to a gene: 6.

The chain combines TRBV7-2 with TRBJ1-2; 7 bases are a match to TRBD1. Germline assignment: CDR1 SGHTA and CDR2 FQGNSA. This CDR3 contains 14 residues. V shed 5 bases and J 5 bases; nucleotides not matched to a gene: 8. The CDR3 region has the DNA TGTGCCAGCAGCCCTCGGACAGGCGCTTATGGCTACACCTTC. Protein product: CASSPRTGAYGYTF. Full variable domain (missing parts from reference TRBV7-2 and TRBJ1-2): GAGVSQSPSNKVTEKGKDVELRCDPISGHTALYWYRQSLGQGLEFLIYFQGNSAPDKSGLPSDRFSAERTGGSVSTLTIQRTQQEDSAVYLCASSPRTGAYGYTFGSGTRLTVV.

V gene TRBV4-3 combines with J gene TRBJ1-1; the D is unclear. This CDR3 is built from 14 residues. V shed 1 base and J shed 3 bases, with 9 bases lying between them. Germline CDR1 LGHNA, CDR2 YSLEER. The CDR3 sequence: CASSQAMEDTEAFF. The CDR3 region has the DNA TGCGCCAGCAGCCAAGCTATGGAGGACACTGAAGCTTTCTTT.

The table lists this clonotype with a few counts. The chain couples TRBV24-1 to TRBJ2-1; the D is unclear. CDR1 and CDR2 (germline): KGHDR, SFDVKD. This CDR3 is 15 amino acids long. V was clipped by 7 bases and J by 3 bases, with 15 bases between them. CDR3 bases: TGTGCCACCAGAGGCTTCAAAGACGACTACAATGAGCAGTTCTTC. Its translation: CATRGFKDDYNEQFF.